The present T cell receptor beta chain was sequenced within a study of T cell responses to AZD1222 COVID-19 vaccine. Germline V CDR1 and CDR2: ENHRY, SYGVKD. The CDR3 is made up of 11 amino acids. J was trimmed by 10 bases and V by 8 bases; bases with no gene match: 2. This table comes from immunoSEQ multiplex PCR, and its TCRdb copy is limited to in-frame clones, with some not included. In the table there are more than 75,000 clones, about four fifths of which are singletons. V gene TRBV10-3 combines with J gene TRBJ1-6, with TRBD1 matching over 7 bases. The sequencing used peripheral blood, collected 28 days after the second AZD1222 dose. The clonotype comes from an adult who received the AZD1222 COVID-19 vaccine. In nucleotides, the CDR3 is TGTGCCATCGGGACAGCATCACCCCTCCACTTT. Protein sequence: CAIGTASPLHF.